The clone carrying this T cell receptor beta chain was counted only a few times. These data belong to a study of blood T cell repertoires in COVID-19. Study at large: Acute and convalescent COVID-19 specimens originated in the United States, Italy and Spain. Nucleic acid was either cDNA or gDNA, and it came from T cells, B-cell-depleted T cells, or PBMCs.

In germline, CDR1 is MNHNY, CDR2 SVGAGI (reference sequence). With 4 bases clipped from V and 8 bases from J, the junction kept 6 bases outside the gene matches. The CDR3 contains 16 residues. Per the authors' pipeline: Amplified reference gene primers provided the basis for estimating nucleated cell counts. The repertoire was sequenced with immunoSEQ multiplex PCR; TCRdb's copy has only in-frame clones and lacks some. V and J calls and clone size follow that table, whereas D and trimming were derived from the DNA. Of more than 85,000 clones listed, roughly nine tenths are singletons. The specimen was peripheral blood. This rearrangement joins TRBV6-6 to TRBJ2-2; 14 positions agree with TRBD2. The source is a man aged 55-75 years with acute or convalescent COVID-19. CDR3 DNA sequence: TGTGCCAGCAGTTCGGGACTAGCGGGAGAGGAGGGGGAGCTGTTTTTT. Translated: CASSSGLAGEEGELFF.